The present T cell receptor (beta chain) was sequenced within a study of tumor-infiltrating lymphocytes in primary liver carcinoma. Germline DNA was also extracted, and blood RNA was taken from unsorted whole blood. Patients in the cohort were treatment-naive and living with chronic HBV infection. Whole-study findings and limits: The 250 largest clones made up significantly more of tumor than blood repertoires (p = 0.039).

A primer in the constant region served to generate TCR beta cDNA from roughly 550 ng of total RNA. Employing slightly modified ARM-PCR, three nested multiplex PCR rounds were run, and these gave rise to the TCR beta libraries. Two initial PCR rounds of around 10 cycles each paired TRBV1-TRBV30 forward primers with a C-beta reverse primer. TCRdb reprocessed the multiplex PCR reads via MiXCR and lists one record per CDR3 protein. The table lists approximately 320,000 distinct CDR3 sequences, around three fifths of them singletons. In germline, CDR1 is SGHDT, CDR2 YYEEEE. V shed 2 bases and J shed 10 bases, with 15 bases lying between them. The CDR3 is made up of 13 amino acids. Comment on this clonotype: Its target is not known.

This chain links TRBV5-6 with TRBJ1-1, with a possible D match to TRBD1 (6 bases). The receptor comes from a woman under 40 with primary liver carcinoma and hepatitis B virus infection. Input material: peripheral blood. DNA for the CDR3: TGTGCCAGCAGCTTACAGGGAGTCTTCCGAGCTTTCTTT. This codes for CASSLQGVFRAFF.